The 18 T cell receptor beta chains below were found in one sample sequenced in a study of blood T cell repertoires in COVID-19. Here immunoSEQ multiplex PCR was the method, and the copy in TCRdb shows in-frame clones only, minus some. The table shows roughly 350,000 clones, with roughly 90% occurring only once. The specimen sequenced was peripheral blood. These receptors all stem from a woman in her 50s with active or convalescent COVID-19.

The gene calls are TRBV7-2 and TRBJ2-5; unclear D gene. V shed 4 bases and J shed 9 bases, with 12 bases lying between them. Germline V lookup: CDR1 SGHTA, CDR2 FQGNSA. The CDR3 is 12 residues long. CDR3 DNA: TGTGCCAGCAGCTACTTTCAGGTAGCCCAGTACTTC. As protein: CASSYFQVAQYF.

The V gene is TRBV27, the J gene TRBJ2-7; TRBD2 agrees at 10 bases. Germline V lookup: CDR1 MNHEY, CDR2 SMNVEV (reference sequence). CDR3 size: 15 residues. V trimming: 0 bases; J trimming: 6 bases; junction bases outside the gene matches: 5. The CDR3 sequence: CASSLSGTSVSEQYF. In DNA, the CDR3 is TGTGCCAGCAGTTTATCTGGGACTAGCGTTTCCGAGCAGTACTTC.

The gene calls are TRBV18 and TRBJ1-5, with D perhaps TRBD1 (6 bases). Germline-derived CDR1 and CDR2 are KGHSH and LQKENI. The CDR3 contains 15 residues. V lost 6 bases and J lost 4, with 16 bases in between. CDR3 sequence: CASSSGDINNQPQHF. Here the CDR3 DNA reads TGTGCCAGCTCCTCAGGGGACATCAATAATCAGCCCCAGCATTTT.

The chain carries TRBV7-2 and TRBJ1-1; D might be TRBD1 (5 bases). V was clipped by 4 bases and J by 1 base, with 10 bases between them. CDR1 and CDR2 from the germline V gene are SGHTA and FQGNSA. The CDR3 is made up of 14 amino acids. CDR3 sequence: CASSSGEGNTEAFF. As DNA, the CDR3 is TGTGCCAGCAGCTCGGGGGAGGGGAACACTGAAGCTTTCTTT.

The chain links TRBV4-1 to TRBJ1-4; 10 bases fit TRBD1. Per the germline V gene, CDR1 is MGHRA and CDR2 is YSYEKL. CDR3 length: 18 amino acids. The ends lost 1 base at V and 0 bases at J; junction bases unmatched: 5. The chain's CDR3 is CASSQGPGQGATNEKLFF. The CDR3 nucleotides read TGCGCCAGCAGCCAAGGCCCCGGACAGGGGGCAACTAATGAAAAACTGTTTTTT.

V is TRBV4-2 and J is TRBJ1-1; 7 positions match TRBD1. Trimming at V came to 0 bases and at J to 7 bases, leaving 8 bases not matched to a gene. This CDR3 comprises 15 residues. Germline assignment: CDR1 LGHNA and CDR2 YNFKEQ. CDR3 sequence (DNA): TGTGCCAGCAGCCAAGACTGGGCAGGGGGTTATGAAGCTTTCTTT. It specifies CASSQDWAGGYEAFF.

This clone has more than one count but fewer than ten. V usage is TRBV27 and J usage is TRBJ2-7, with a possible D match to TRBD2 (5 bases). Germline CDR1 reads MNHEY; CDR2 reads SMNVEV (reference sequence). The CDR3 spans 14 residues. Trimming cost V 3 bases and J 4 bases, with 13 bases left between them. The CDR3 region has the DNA TGTGCCAGCAGTTTGGCCCACCGGGATTACGAGCAGTACTTC. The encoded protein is CASSLAHRDYEQYF.

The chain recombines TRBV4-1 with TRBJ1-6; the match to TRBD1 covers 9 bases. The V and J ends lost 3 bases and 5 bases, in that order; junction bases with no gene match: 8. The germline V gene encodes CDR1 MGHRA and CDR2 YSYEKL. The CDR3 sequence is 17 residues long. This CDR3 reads CASSHPGQGLNNSPLHF. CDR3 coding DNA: TGCGCCAGCAGCCACCCGGGACAGGGCCTTAATAATTCACCCCTCCACTTT.

The CDR3 protein is CASSQERLADSYEQYF. The CDR3 nucleotides are TGCGCCAGCAGCCAAGAACGGCTAGCAGACTCCTACGAGCAGTACTTC. The chain uses TRBV4-3 and TRBJ2-7; maybe TRBD2 (5 bases). The CDR3 contains 16 residues. Germline V CDR1 and CDR2: LGHNA, YSLEER. The germline V and J ends were trimmed by 0 bases and 0 bases, with 12 bases remaining between them.

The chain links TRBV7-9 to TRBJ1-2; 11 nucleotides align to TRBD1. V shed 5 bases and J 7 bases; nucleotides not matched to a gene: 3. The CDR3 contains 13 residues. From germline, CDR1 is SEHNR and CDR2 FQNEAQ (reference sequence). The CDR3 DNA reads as TGTGCCAGCAGCCGGACAGGGGGCAGTGGCTACACCTTC. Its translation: CASSRTGGSGYTF.

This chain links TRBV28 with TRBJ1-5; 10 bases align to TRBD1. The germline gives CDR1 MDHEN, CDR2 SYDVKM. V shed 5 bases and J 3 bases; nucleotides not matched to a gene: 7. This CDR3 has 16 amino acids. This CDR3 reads CASSTGTGAPNQPQHF. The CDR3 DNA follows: TGTGCCAGCAGTACCGGGACAGGGGCACCCAATCAGCCCCAGCATTTT.

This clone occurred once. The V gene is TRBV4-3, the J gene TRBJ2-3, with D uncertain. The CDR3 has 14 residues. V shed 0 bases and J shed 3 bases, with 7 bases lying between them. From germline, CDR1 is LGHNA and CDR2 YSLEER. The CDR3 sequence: CASSQEVRTDTQYF. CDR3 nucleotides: TGCGCCAGCAGCCAAGAAGTGCGAACAGATACGCAGTATTTT.

CDR3 protein: CASSFRGKGAGNTIYF. The CDR3 nucleotides read TGTGCCAGCAGTTTCCGGGGAAAGGGGGCTGGAAACACCATATATTTT. The chain has TRBV28 and TRBJ1-3; TRBD1 is a possible D gene (6 bases). Germline V gene data show CDR1 as MDHEN and CDR2 as SYDVKM. V shed 3 bases and J shed 2 bases, with 14 bases lying between them. There are 16 residues in the CDR3.

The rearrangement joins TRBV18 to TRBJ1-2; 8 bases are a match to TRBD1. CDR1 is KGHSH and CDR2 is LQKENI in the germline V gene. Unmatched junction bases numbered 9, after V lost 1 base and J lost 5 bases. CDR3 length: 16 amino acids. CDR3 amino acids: CASSPLGGQGEYGYTF. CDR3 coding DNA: TGTGCCAGCTCACCACTCGGCGGACAGGGTGAATATGGCTACACCTTC.

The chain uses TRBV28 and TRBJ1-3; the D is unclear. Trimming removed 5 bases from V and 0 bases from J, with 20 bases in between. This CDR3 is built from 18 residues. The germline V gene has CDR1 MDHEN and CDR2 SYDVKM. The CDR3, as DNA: TGTGCCAGCAGTCCCTCAGCTTTGAGGGCGCTCTCTGGAAACACCATATATTTT. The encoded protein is CASSPSALRALSGNTIYF.

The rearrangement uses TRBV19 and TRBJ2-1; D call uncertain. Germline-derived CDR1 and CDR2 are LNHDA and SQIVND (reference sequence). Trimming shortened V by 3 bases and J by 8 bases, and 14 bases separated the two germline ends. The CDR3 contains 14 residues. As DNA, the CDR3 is TGTGCCAGTAGTATCTTGGTTCGGGTGGATGAGCAGTTCTTC. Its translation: CASSILVRVDEQFF.

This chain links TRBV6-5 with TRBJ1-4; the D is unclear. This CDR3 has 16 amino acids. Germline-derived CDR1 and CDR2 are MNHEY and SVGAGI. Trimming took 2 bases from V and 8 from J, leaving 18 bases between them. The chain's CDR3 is CASSYDWMGLKEKLFF. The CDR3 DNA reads TGTGCCAGCAGTTACGATTGGATGGGCCTGAAAGAAAAACTGTTTTTT.

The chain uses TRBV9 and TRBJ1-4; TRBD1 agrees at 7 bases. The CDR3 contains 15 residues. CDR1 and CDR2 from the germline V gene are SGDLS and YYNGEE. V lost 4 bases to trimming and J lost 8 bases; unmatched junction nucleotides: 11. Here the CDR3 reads CASSPYTGVEEKLFF. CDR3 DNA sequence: TGTGCCAGCAGCCCCTACACAGGGGTGGAAGAAAAACTGTTTTTT.